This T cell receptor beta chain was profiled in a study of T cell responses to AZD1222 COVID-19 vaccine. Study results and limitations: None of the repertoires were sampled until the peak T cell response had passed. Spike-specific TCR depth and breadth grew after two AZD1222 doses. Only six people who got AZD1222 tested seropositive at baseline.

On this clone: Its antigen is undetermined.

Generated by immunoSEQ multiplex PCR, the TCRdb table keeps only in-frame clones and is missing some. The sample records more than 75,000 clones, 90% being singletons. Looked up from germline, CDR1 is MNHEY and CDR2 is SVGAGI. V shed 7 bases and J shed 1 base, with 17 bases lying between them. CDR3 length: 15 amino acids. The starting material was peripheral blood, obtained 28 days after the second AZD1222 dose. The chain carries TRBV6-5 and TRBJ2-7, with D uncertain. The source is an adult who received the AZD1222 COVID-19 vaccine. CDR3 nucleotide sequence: TGTGCCAGCATGGTAGGGTCTTTCGGTTCCTACGAGCAGTACTTC. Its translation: CASMVGSFGSYEQYF.